What follows are 27 T cell receptor beta chains derived from one specimen sequenced in a study of brain T cells in children with intractable seizures. Measured with immunoSEQ multiplex PCR; TCRdb has only the in-frame clones, and not every one. The table records 300,000 to 400,000 clones, about 93% of them present only once. Time point of the sample: blood from clinic visit 5 months post-surgery; TSC patient then seizure free. This specimen was peripheral blood, taken approximately 5 months after surgery. The receptors come from a boy in the first two years of life with tuberous sclerosis and intractable seizures.

The chain employs TRBV4-1 and TRBJ2-2, with 8 bases aligning to TRBD1. Germline-derived CDR1 and CDR2 are MGHRA and YSYEKL. J was trimmed by 6 bases and V by 3 bases; bases with no gene match: 6. This CDR3 contains 15 residues. The CDR3 DNA sequence: TGCGCCAGCAGCCAGTATCCAGGGGGCTCCGGGGAGCTGTTTTTT. Protein sequence: CASSQYPGGSGELFF.

This chain links TRBV19 with TRBJ2-2, with 12 nucleotides matching TRBD1. J lost 5 bases, V lost 2 bases, and 12 bases had no gene match. Germline values: CDR1 LNHDA, CDR2 SQIVND (reference sequence). CDR3 length: 19 residues. CDR3 DNA sequence: TGTGCCAGTAGTATACGATCCGGGACAGGGGGCGCGAGAACCGGGGAGCTGTTTTTT. It codes for CASSIRSGTGGARTGELFF.

This chain connects TRBV11-2 to TRBJ1-2; TRBD1 is a possible D gene (5 bases). Per the germline V gene, CDR1 is SGHAT and CDR2 is FQNNGV. Trimming removed 5 bases at V and 10 bases at J, with 20 bases between. This CDR3 contains 14 residues. The CDR3 DNA reads as TGTGCCAGCAGCCCGCTAGGGGCTCCTTGGGACTACACCTTC. Translation gives CASSPLGAPWDYTF. The whole variable domain, remainder taken from reference TRBV11-2 and TRBJ1-2, is EAGVAQSPRYKIIEKRQSVAFWCNPISGHATLYWYQQILGQGPKLLIQFQNNGVVDDSQLPKDRFSAERLKGVDSTLKIQPAKLEDSAVYLCASSPLGAPWDYTFGSGTRLTVV.

This clone was detected only once. The genes are TRBV10-3 and TRBJ2-6, with 10 bases matching TRBD1. J was trimmed by 0 bases and V by 5 bases; bases with no gene match: 7. The CDR3 contains 18 residues. Germline values: CDR1 ENHRY, CDR2 SYGVKD. CDR3 sequence: CAISRPGDRGSGANVLTF. In DNA form, the CDR3 reads TGTGCCATCAGTCGACCCGGGGACAGGGGCTCTGGGGCCAACGTCCTGACTTTC.

This chain joins TRBV4-1 and TRBJ1-2; TRBD1 aligns across 9 bases. After removal of 3 bases from V and 8 bases from J, the junction contained 13 bases not matched to a gene. The germline gives CDR1 MGHRA, CDR2 YSYEKL. The CDR3 is 16 residues long. The CDR3 DNA reads as TGCGCCAGCAGCCAGCCCCCGGGACAGGGATTGGGGGGCTACACCTTC. Its translation: CASSQPPGQGLGGYTF.

The chain recombines TRBV7-6 with TRBJ2-3; 7 bases map to TRBD2. After removal of 4 bases from V and 0 bases from J, the junction contained 4 bases not matched to a gene. This CDR3 region has 15 residues. The V gene's germline CDR1 is SGHVS and CDR2 FNYEAQ. The CDR3 is CASSSLATSTDTQYF. For the CDR3, the DNA is TGTGCCAGCAGCTCACTAGCGACTAGCACAGATACGCAGTATTTT.

The V and J genes are TRBV19 and TRBJ2-7, with 8 positions matching TRBD2. The V and J ends lost 4 bases and 0 bases, in that order; junction bases with no gene match: 2. CDR1 is LNHDA, CDR2 SQIVND, per germline (reference sequence). CDR3 length equals 14 residues. The DNA for the CDR3 is TGTGCCAGTAGTAAGCGGGGGAGCTCCTACGAGCAGTACTTC. It codes for CASSKRGSSYEQYF.

The chain carries TRBV5-1 and TRBJ2-7; 14 bases are a match to TRBD2. After removal of 4 bases from V and 5 bases from J, the junction contained 5 bases not matched to a gene. CDR1 is SGHRS and CDR2 is YFSETQ in the germline V gene. The CDR3 runs to 15 residues. This chain's CDR3 is CASSPGTSGSHEQYF. The CDR3 DNA is TGCGCCAGCAGCCCTGGGACTAGCGGGAGCCACGAGCAGTACTTC.

V gene TRBV6-5 combines with J gene TRBJ1-1; no reliable D call. Germline CDR1 is MNHEY and CDR2 is SVGAGI. V lost 3 bases and J 2 bases, leaving 13 bases between the germline ends. The CDR3 has 15 amino acids. CDR3 protein: CASSYARVVNTEAFF. DNA of the CDR3: TGTGCCAGCAGTTATGCAAGGGTAGTAAACACTGAAGCTTTCTTT.

The genes are TRBV7-2 and TRBJ1-6, with a possible D match to TRBD1 (5 bases). There are 16 residues in the CDR3. Germline loops: CDR1 SGHTA, CDR2 FQGNSA. Trimming pared 5 bases from V and 6 bases from J, leaving 17 bases between. The CDR3 sequence is CASSNQGVRLNSPLHF. In DNA form, the CDR3 reads TGTGCCAGCAGCAACCAGGGCGTCCGGCTTAATTCACCCCTCCACTTT. The whole variable domain, filled in from reference TRBV7-2 and TRBJ1-6, reads GAGVSQSPSNKVTEKGKDVELRCDPISGHTALYWYRQSLGQGLEFLIYFQGNSAPDKSGLPSDRFSAERTGGSVSTLTIQRTQQEDSAVYLCASSNQGVRLNSPLHFGNGTRLTVT.

The chain combines TRBV12-3 or TRBV12-4 with TRBJ2-5; no firm D call. The germline V and J ends were trimmed by 6 bases and 5 bases, with 7 bases remaining between them. This CDR3 has 11 amino acids. CDR3 nucleotides: TGTGCCAGCAGCCATACGGAGACCCAGTACTTC. It specifies CASSHTETQYF.

The chain links TRBV5-5 to TRBJ2-2; D unresolved. The CDR3 length is 13 residues. Germline CDR1 reads SGHKS; CDR2 reads YYEKEE (reference sequence). V lost 2 bases, J lost 3 bases, and 5 bases lay in between. The CDR3 nucleotides read TGTGCCAGCAGCTTCTCTTACACCGGGGAGCTGTTTTTT. The encoded protein is CASSFSYTGELFF. The full variable domain, completed using reference TRBV5-5 and TRBJ2-2, is DAGVTQSPTHLIKTRGQQVTLRCSPISGHKSVSWYQQVLGQGPQFIFQYYEKEERGRGNFPDRFSARQFPNYSSELNVNALLLGDSALYLCASSFSYTGELFFGEGSRLTVL.

Only one count was recorded for this clone. V usage is TRBV7-8 and J usage is TRBJ1-5; a weak D match, TRBD1 (5 bases). The CDR3 contains 16 residues. Per germline, CDR1 SGHVS and CDR2 FQNEAQ. Trimming cost V 1 base and J 2 bases, with 12 bases left between them. CDR3 residues: CASSLGMGGGNQPQHF. The CDR3, as DNA: TGTGCCAGCAGCTTAGGGATGGGAGGGGGCAATCAGCCCCAGCATTTT.

CDR3 in DNA: TGTGCCAGCAGTTTAGCTGGGACTAGCGGGGGATACTTC. Translated, it gives CASSLAGTSGGYF. The rearrangement joins TRBV12-3 or TRBV12-4 to TRBJ2-7; 14 bases are a match to TRBD2. Unmatched junction bases numbered 2, after V lost 0 bases and J lost 13 bases. The CDR3 is made up of 13 amino acids.

The chain links TRBV19 to TRBJ1-1, with 7 bases identical to TRBD1. The CDR3 length is 14 residues. J lost 1 base, V lost 3 bases, and 2 bases had no gene match. CDR1 LNHDA and CDR2 SQIVND come from the germline V gene (reference sequence). The CDR3 bases are TGTGCCAGTAGTATGACAGGGACGAACACTGAAGCTTTCTTT. Translated, it gives CASSMTGTNTEAFF. The whole variable domain, filled in from reference TRBV19 and TRBJ1-1, reads DGGITQSPKYLFRKEGQNVTLSCEQNLNHDAMYWYRQDPGQGLRLIYYSQIVNDFQKGDIAEGYSVSREKKESFPLTVTSAQKNPTAFYLCASSMTGTNTEAFFGQGTRLTVV.

This clone came up once. The chain links TRBV28 to TRBJ1-2; D is undetermined. This CDR3 has 15 amino acids. The germline V and J ends were trimmed by 2 bases and 4 bases, with 14 bases remaining between them. Germline-derived CDR1 and CDR2 are MDHEN and SYDVKM. This CDR3 reads CASSLDWRASYGYTF. CDR3 nucleotide sequence: TGTGCCAGCAGTTTAGACTGGCGCGCCTCCTATGGCTACACCTTC.

This clone was found once. This chain connects TRBV12-3 or TRBV12-4 to TRBJ1-1; TRBD1 agrees at 9 bases. This CDR3 comprises 13 residues. The junction had 1 base not matched to a gene; V was cut back by 4 bases and J by 4 bases. As DNA, the CDR3 is TGTGCCAGCAGTTCGGGACAGGGCACTGAAGCTTTCTTT. The encoded protein is CASSSGQGTEAFF.

The genes are TRBV30 and TRBJ2-3; a possible D gene is TRBD2 (6 bases). Trimming took off 0 bases at V and 0 bases at J, with 10 bases between the two ends. The CDR3 has 15 amino acids. Germline V gene data show CDR1 as GTSNPN and CDR2 as SVGIG (reference sequence). The CDR3 spells CAWSVSGKSTDTQYF. The CDR3 nucleotides are TGTGCCTGGAGTGTTAGCGGCAAAAGCACAGATACGCAGTATTTT.

Concerning this clone itself: Compared with germline, one end of the junction differs, possibly owing to a read error. The chain uses TRBV7-7 and TRBJ1-1; D gene unclear. Germline V gene data show CDR1 as SSHAT and CDR2 as FNYEAQ (reference sequence). The CDR3 runs 14 residues. This chain's CDR3 is CASSLVQKNTEAFF. CDR3 DNA sequence: TGTGCTAGCAGCTTAGTCCAGAAAAACACTGAAGCTTTCTTT.

The rearrangement joins TRBV4-1 to TRBJ2-3, with TRBD2 matching over 12 bases. CDR1 MGHRA and CDR2 YSYEKL come from the germline V gene. Trimming at V came to 3 bases and at J to 5 bases, leaving 6 bases not matched to a gene. This CDR3 has 16 residues. The chain's CDR3 is CASSQLAGGPRDTQYF. In nucleotides, the CDR3 is TGCGCCAGCAGCCAGCTAGCGGGAGGGCCGAGAGATACGCAGTATTTT.

This clone was found once. This chain links TRBV5-1 with TRBJ2-7, with 12 bases aligning to TRBD1. V lost 3 bases to trimming and J lost 4 bases; unmatched junction nucleotides: 8. Germline V CDR1 and CDR2: SGHRS, YFSETQ. The CDR3 has 16 residues. CDR3 nucleotide sequence: TGCGCCAGCAGCTGGGGGACAGGGGGCACCCGTTACGAGCAGTACTTC. Protein product: CASSWGTGGTRYEQYF.

This clone was counted a single time. The gene calls are TRBV29-1 and TRBJ2-7, with 7 positions matching TRBD1. Germline CDR1 reads SQVTM; CDR2 reads ANQGSEA. V shed 6 bases and J 3 bases; nucleotides not matched to a gene: 5. This CDR3 is built from 12 residues. The CDR3 sequence: CSVRDSRYEQYF. In DNA, the CDR3 is TGCAGCGTCCGGGACAGCCGCTACGAGCAGTACTTC.

This clone was counted once. The identical CDR3 is also encoded by other nucleotide sequences in the sample. The rearrangement links TRBV15 to TRBJ2-3; D call uncertain. V dropped 1 base and J dropped 4 bases, with 3 bases sitting between them. The germline V gene has CDR1 LNHNV and CDR2 YYDKDF (reference sequence). The CDR3 spans 12 residues. The CDR3 nucleotides are TGTGCCACCAGCAGAGTGGCAGATACGCAGTATTTT. The encoded protein is CATSRVADTQYF.

This clone was counted between two and nine times. The V call is TRBV5-4, the J call TRBJ1-1; TRBD1 matches at 7 bases. The CDR3 has 17 amino acids. The V segment lost 1 base and the J segment 2 bases; nucleotides outside the gene matches: 11. Looked up from germline, CDR1 is SGHNT and CDR2 is YYREEE (reference sequence). CDR3 region: CASSLWGRGTFNTEAFF. The CDR3 DNA is TGTGCCAGCAGCTTGTGGGGCAGGGGGACGTTTAACACTGAAGCTTTCTTT.

The chain links TRBV19 to TRBJ1-1; D gene uncertain. The length of the CDR3 is 14 residues. Germline V lookup: CDR1 LNHDA, CDR2 SQIVND (reference sequence). Trimming stripped 8 bases from V and 3 bases from J, with 16 bases between. CDR3 nucleotide sequence: TGTGCCAGTGCTGCGGTAAGTCTAGACACTGAAGCTTTCTTT. Encoded protein: CASAAVSLDTEAFF.

V and J are TRBV5-6 and TRBJ1-3; D may be TRBD1 (5 bases). The V end was cut by 5 bases, the J end by 0 bases, with 12 bases between. This CDR3 comprises 15 residues. From germline, CDR1 is SGHDT and CDR2 YYEEEE. CDR3 bases: TGTGCCAGCAGTTCCGGGGGACCCTCTGGAAACACCATATATTTT. Its protein is CASSSGGPSGNTIYF.

The V and J genes are TRBV28 and TRBJ1-5; D possibly corresponds to TRBD1 (5 bases). The CDR3 contains 15 residues. CDR1 MDHEN and CDR2 SYDVKM come from the germline V gene. Between the trimmed V and J ends, which lost 2 bases and 4 bases, there was a span of 12 bases. CDR3 residues: CASSLISGKNQPQHF. For the CDR3, the DNA is TGTGCCAGCAGTTTAATTTCAGGGAAAAATCAGCCCCAGCATTTT.